This T cell receptor beta chain comes out of a study of naive and memory T cell subsets. The beta constant-region primer was an equimolar mix of two oligonucleotides covering TRBC1 and TRBC2. One entry per CDR3 protein results from TCRdb running MiXCR on the UMI-ligation and nested PCR reads. This sample has under 40,000 distinct CDR3 sequences; 10% to 15% occur once, and the top ten carry more than 20%. The clonotype originates from a human donor in good health. The specimen was effector memory CD4+ T cells from blood. As to subset: effector memory, CD45RA- CD27-.

The CDR3 sequence is CASSLASGSRGSYNEQFF. The CDR3 DNA follows: TGTGCCAGCAGCTTGGCTAGCGGGAGTAGGGGCTCCTACAATGAGCAGTTCTTC. The chain is built from TRBV7-2 and TRBJ2-1; 10 nucleotides agree with TRBD2. The germline gives CDR1 SGHTA, CDR2 FQGNSA. V lost 3 bases to trimming and J lost 0 bases; unmatched junction nucleotides: 8. The CDR3 loop spans 18 amino acids.